One sample yielded the 15 T cell receptor beta chains listed below, sequenced in a study of T cell clonality in common variable immunodeficiency. Study-level findings and limits: Fewer deletions and N-nucleotide insertions were reportedly seen in common variable immunodeficiency TCR beta sequences.

No cognate antigen is known for these TCRs. Assay used: immunoSEQ multiplex PCR; TCRdb lists only in-frame clones, some missing. Singletons are absent from the sample, which has around 16,000 clones. The sample comprised peripheral blood mononuclear cells. The receptors were gathered from a human donor with common variable immunodeficiency.

To note about this clone: The CDR3 end falls 3 residues outside the read, so it is completed with the germline J gene. This sequence joins TRBV7-2 and TRBJ2-5, with TRBD1 matching 7 bases. V dropped 6 bases and J dropped 3; count of bases not matched to a gene: 4. Germline assignment: CDR1 SGHTA and CDR2 FQGNSA. CDR3 size: 13 residues. Incomplete CDR3 DNA: TGTGCCAGCAGACGACAGGGTAAAGAGACC. Translation gives CASRRQGKET. The whole CDR3 sequence reads CASRRQGKETQYF.

In regard to this clone: The CDR3 extends 3 residues past the end of the read, so its final part is completed from the germline J gene. The V gene is TRBV6-2 or TRBV6-3, the J gene TRBJ1-5, with 9 bases that match TRBD1. CDR3 length: 14 amino acids. Germline loops: CDR1 MNHEY, CDR2 SVGEGT. Losses at the gene ends were 4 bases for V and 5 bases for J; bases not matched to a gene: 3. The DNA read from the CDR3 is TGTGCCAGCAGTTCGGGACAGGGCCATCAGCCC. The encoded protein is CASSSGQGHQP. The entire CDR3 reads CASSSGQGHQPQHF.

This clone was observed a handful of times. The DNA ends 3 residues before the CDR3 does, and the rest of the CDR3 is filled in from the germline J gene. The chain carries TRBV18 and TRBJ2-7, with TRBD2 matching 9 bases. Germline values: CDR1 KGHSH, CDR2 LQKENI. This CDR3 comprises 16 residues. V shed 4 bases and J 0 bases; nucleotides not matched to a gene: 7. The CDR3 sequence: CASSRLSGGDSYEQYF. The covered CDR3 bases are TGTGCCAGCTCACGACTTAGCGGGGGAGACTCCTACGAG.

Concerning this clone itself: Read data end 3 residues before the CDR3 end; the end is taken from the germline J gene. The chain carries TRBV30 and TRBJ2-1; D is possibly TRBD1 (5 bases). The V and J ends lost 0 bases and 2 bases respectively, with 5 bases between them. CDR3 length equals 13 residues. CDR1 and CDR2 from the germline V gene are GTSNPN and SVGIG (reference sequence). CDR3 DNA, as far as it was read: TGTGCCTGGAGTGTAGGGGCCTACAATGAG. It is translated as CAWSVGAYNE. The full-length CDR3 reads as CAWSVGAYNEQFF.

This clone appeared many times. The read ends 3 residues shy of where the CDR3 ends; the end is completed using the germline J gene. The chain is built from TRBV6-2 or TRBV6-3 and TRBJ1-2; D not certain. Germline V gives CDR1 MNHEY, CDR2 SVGEGT. The V gene lost 6 bases and the J gene lost 2 bases, with 10 bases spanning the gap. The CDR3 consists of 13 residues. CDR3 bases read: TGTGCCAGCAGCAAAGGACTGAACTATGGC. Protein: CASSKGLNYG. The entire CDR3 reads CASSKGLNYGYTF.

There are a few counts of this clone. The read comes to an end 3 residues before the CDR3 does, leaving the germline J gene to fill in the end. The V call is TRBV7-9, the J call TRBJ1-2; maybe TRBD1 (5 bases). V gave up 4 bases and J gave up 5 bases, with 14 bases separating them. The germline CDR1 and CDR2 sequences are SEHNR and FQNEAQ (reference sequence). The CDR3 sequence is 14 residues long. CDR3 DNA (partial): TGTGCCAGCAGCTCCGGCCGGGGGGGGTATGGC. This codes for CASSSGRGGYG. The whole CDR3 protein reads CASSSGRGGYGYTF.

This clone was seen more than once but under ten times. Incomplete CDR3 DNA: TGCAGTGCTATTGGGGGGGCTACCTACAATGAG. Translating gives CSAIGGATYNE. The whole CDR3 protein reads CSAIGGATYNEQFF. The chain joins TRBV20-1 to TRBJ2-1; D is perhaps TRBD2 (7 bases). The read ends 3 residues shy of where the CDR3 ends; the end is completed using the germline J gene. CDR3 length: 14 residues. Trimming removed 4 bases from V and 2 bases from J, with 12 bases in between. Germline V gene lookup returns CDR1 DFQATT and CDR2 SNEGSKA (reference sequence).

Points on this clone: Coverage ceases 3 residues before the CDR3 finishes, and the germline J gene fills in the end. The chain links TRBV19 to TRBJ2-3, with 12 bases matching TRBD2. Losses at the gene ends were 6 bases for V and 2 bases for J; bases not matched to a gene: 3. The CDR3 totals 15 residues. Per germline, CDR1 LNHDA and CDR2 SQIVND (reference sequence). The CDR3 spells CASRGLAGSTDTQYF. Partial CDR3 DNA: TGTGCCAGTAGAGGACTAGCGGGATCCACAGATACG. Filled out from reference TRBV19 and TRBJ2-3, the complete variable domain reads DGGITQSPKYLFRKEGQNVTLSCEQNLNHDAMYWYRQDPGQGLRLIYYSQIVNDFQKGDIAEGYSVSREKKESFPLTVTSAQKNPTAFYLCASRGLAGSTDTQYFGPGTRLTVL.

This clone was observed at least ten times. The CDR3 goes on 3 residues after the read ends, and that part is filled in from the germline J gene. The V call is TRBV20-1, the J call TRBJ2-6, with TRBD1 identical over 10 bases. The CDR3 has 17 amino acids. V lost 1 base and J lost 4; bases outside the gene matches: 7. Germline loops: CDR1 DFQATT, CDR2 SNEGSKA (reference sequence). CDR3 DNA (partial): TGCAGTGCTAGAGTTAGACAGGGGGCCGTGGGGGCCAACGTC. Protein product: CSARVRQGAVGANV. The complete CDR3 sequence is CSARVRQGAVGANVLTF.

The sample holds many counts of this clone. The read gets to within 3 residues of the CDR3 end, and the germline J gene fills in the rest. This chain links TRBV2 with TRBJ2-2; D remains ambiguous. Germline V gives CDR1 SNHLY, CDR2 FYNNEI. Trimming stripped 7 bases from V and 0 bases from J, with 9 bases between. This CDR3 is 14 amino acids long. This CDR3 is CASKGTSNTGELFF. The covered CDR3 bases are TGTGCCAGCAAGGGCACATCGAACACCGGGGAG.

This clone appeared a few times. The read comes to an end 3 residues before the CDR3 does, leaving the germline J gene to fill in the end. J is TRBJ2-3 and V is TRBV19, with 14 bases lining up with TRBD2. The CDR3 covers 16 residues. The V gene end was trimmed by 7 bases and the J gene end by 4 bases; junction bases not matched to a gene: 7. The germline CDR1 and CDR2 sequences are LNHDA and SQIVND (reference sequence). Partial CDR3 DNA: TGTGCCAGTAATATGGGACTAGCGGGGGAGGCAGATACG. Translating it yields CASNMGLAGEADT. The CDR3 as a whole reads CASNMGLAGEADTQYF.

This clone has a handful of counts. Read coverage stops 3 residues before the CDR3 terminus; the germline J gene supplies the remainder. This sequence joins TRBV19 and TRBJ1-1; D might be TRBD1 (6 bases). The CDR3 spans 17 residues. V shed 4 bases and J shed 4 bases, with 22 bases lying between them. Germline CDR1 is LNHDA and CDR2 is SQIVND (reference sequence). CDR3: CASSTSRRGRGGTEAFF. The CDR3 bases that were read are TGTGCCAGTAGTACCTCGCGGCGGGGGCGTGGGGGCACTGAA.

Points on this clone: The read ends 3 residues shy of where the CDR3 ends; the end is completed using the germline J gene. This chain connects TRBV7-9 to TRBJ1-4, with 8 positions matching TRBD1. The V segment lost 1 base and the J segment 5 bases; nucleotides outside the gene matches: 0. CDR1 SEHNR and CDR2 FQNEAQ come from the germline V gene (reference sequence). The CDR3 covers 14 residues. CDR3 DNA (partial): TGTGCCAGCAGCTTAGGACAGGGGAATGAAAAA. It yields the protein CASSLGQGNEK. The entire CDR3 is CASSLGQGNEKLFF. Combining the CDR3 with reference TRBV7-9 and TRBJ1-4 gives the whole variable domain DTGVSQNPRHKITKRGQNVTFRCDPISEHNRLYWYRQTLGQGPEFLTYFQNEAQLEKSRLLSDRFSAERPKGSFSTLEIQRTEQGDSAMYLCASSLGQGNEKLFFGSGTQLSVL.

Details on this clone: The observed sequence ends 3 residues before the CDR3 terminus, with the missing tail filled in from the germline J gene. V gene TRBV11-2 combines with J gene TRBJ2-5; 8 positions match TRBD1. CDR3 length equals 15 residues. Trimming cost V 3 bases and J 1 base; bases outside gene matches: 4. CDR1 is SGHAT and CDR2 is FQNNGV in the germline V gene. The CDR3 DNA, read in part, is TGTGCCAGCAGCTTTTTCAGGGGGCCCCAAGAGACC. It encodes CASSFFRGPQET. The whole CDR3 protein reads CASSFFRGPQETQYF. Drawing the rest from reference TRBV11-2 and TRBJ2-5, the complete variable domain is EAGVAQSPRYKIIEKRQSVAFWCNPISGHATLYWYQQILGQGPKLLIQFQNNGVVDDSQLPKDRFSAERLKGVDSTLKIQPAKLEDSAVYLCASSFFRGPQETQYFGPGTRLLVL.

This clone was found a few times. The read ends 3 residues shy of where the CDR3 ends; the end is completed using the germline J gene. The chain links TRBV18 to TRBJ2-3; 8 bases are a match to TRBD1. V was pared by 3 bases and J by 4 bases, with 9 bases of the junction left unmatched. This CDR3 comprises 16 residues. From germline, CDR1 is KGHSH and CDR2 LQKENI. CDR3: CASSPLDRVGADTQYF. CDR3 bases read: TGTGCCAGCTCACCTCTGGACAGGGTTGGCGCAGATACG.